This is a list of T cell receptor beta chains from one sample in a study of shared clonotypes between healthy human individuals. The protocol was immunoSEQ multiplex PCR, while the TCRdb copy is restricted to in-frame clones and leaves out a portion. The sample consists of millions of clones, over 85% of them appearing once. Sample: naive CD8+ T cells sorted from blood. These TCRs come from a man between 18 and 29 years old in good health. Each CDR3 is given with its conserved first and last residue. D genes are given only for firm matches.

v_gene	j_gene	d_gene	CDR3nt	CDR3aa
TRBV7-9	TRBJ1-1	-	TGTGCCAGCAGCAATTCAGGGGTCCCGAACACTGAAGCTTTCTTT	CASSNSGVPNTEAFF
TRBV5-1	TRBJ1-5	-	TGCGCCAGCAGCTTGGGGGGGCCGTTTAGCAATCAGCCCCAGCATTTT	CASSLGGPFSNQPQHF
TRBV6-5	TRBJ1-5	-	TGTGCCAGCAGTCCTCTCGACAGGTACAATCAGCCCCAGCATTTT	CASSPLDRYNQPQHF
TRBV7-6	TRBJ1-1	-	TGTGCCAGCAGCTTTCTTACGGGGGAAACTAGCACTGAAGCTTTCTTT	CASSFLTGETSTEAFF
TRBV27	TRBJ2-7	TRBD2	TGTGCCAGCAGTTTACGCGGGAGTCTGGGCTACGAGCAGTACTTC	CASSLRGSLGYEQYF
TRBV5-4	TRBJ2-7	-	TGTGCCAGCAGCTTCTTCGGGGGTAACTACGAGCAGTACTTC	CASSFFGGNYEQYF
TRBV27	TRBJ2-7	-	TGTGCCGACTCCGAGGGGGTCCAGCACTACGAGCAGTACTTC	CADSEGVQHYEQYF
TRBV27	TRBJ1-6	TRBD1	TGTGCCAGCAGTGCAGGGGGGGATTCACCCCTCCACTTT	CASSAGGDSPLHF
TRBV9	TRBJ2-7	TRBD2	TGTGCCAGCAGCGCGGGACTAGCAGCCTACGAGCAGTACTTC	CASSAGLAAYEQYF
TRBV12-5	TRBJ2-2	TRBD2	TGTGCTAGTGGACCTAGTGCGGGAGGGGTGGCCGGGGAGCTGTTTTTT	CASGPSAGGVAGELFF
TRBV4-1	TRBJ1-5	-	TGCGCCAGCAGCCAGTCTGGGCATGGAGGGAAAAGCAATCAGCCCCAGCATTTT	CASSQSGHGGKSNQPQHF